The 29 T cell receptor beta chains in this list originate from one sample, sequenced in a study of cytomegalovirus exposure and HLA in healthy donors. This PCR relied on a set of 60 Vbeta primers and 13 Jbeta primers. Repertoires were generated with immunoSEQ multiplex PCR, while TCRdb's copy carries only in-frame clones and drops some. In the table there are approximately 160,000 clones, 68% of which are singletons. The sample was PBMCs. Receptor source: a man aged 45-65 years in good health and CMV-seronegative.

The CDR3 sequence is CASSPTTSGVITQYF. As DNA, the CDR3 is TGCGCCAGCAGCCCAACAACTAGCGGGGTAATTACCCAGTACTTC. J is TRBJ2-5 and V is TRBV5-1, with 10 positions matching TRBD2. From germline, CDR1 is SGHRS and CDR2 YFSETQ. The CDR3 is made up of 15 amino acids. The trim removed 4 bases at V and 8 bases at J, leaving 11 bases unmatched.

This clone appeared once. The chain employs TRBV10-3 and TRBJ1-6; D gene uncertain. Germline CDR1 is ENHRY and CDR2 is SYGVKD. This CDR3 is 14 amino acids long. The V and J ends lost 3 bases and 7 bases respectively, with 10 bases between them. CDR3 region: CAISEELPNSPLHF. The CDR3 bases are TGTGCCATCAGTGAAGAGTTACCGAATTCACCCCTCCACTTT.

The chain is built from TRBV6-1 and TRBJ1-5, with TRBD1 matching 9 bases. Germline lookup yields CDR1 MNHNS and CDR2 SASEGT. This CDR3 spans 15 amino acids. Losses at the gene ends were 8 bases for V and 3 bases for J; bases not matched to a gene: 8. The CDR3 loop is CASLLDRGINQPQHF. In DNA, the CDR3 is TGTGCCAGCCTTTTAGACAGGGGGATCAATCAGCCCCAGCATTTT.

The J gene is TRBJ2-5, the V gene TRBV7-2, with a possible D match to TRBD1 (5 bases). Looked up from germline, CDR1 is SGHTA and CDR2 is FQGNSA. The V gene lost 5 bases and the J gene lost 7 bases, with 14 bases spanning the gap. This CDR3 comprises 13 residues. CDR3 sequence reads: CASSPDTIGTQYF. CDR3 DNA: TGTGCCAGCAGCCCGGACACTATTGGGACCCAGTACTTC. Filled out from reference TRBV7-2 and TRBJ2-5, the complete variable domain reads GAGVSQSPSNKVTEKGKDVELRCDPISGHTALYWYRQSLGQGLEFLIYFQGNSAPDKSGLPSDRFSAERTGGSVSTLTIQRTQQEDSAVYLCASSPDTIGTQYFGPGTRLLVL.

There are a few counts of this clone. The CDR3 reads CASSPGGTSGGLTDTQYF. The CDR3 DNA follows: TGTGCCAGCAGCCCAGGGGGGACTAGCGGGGGTCTCACAGATACGCAGTATTTT. The rearrangement uses TRBV13 and TRBJ2-3; TRBD2 matches at 14 bases. Trimming at V came to 5 bases and at J to 2 bases, leaving 9 bases not matched to a gene. CDR3 size: 18 residues. Germline loops: CDR1 PRHDT, CDR2 FYEKMQ (reference sequence).

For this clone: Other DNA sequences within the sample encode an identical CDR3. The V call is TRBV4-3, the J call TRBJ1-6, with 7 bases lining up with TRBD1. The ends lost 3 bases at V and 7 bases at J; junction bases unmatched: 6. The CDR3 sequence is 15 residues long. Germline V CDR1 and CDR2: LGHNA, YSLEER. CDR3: CASSHGRGRNSPLHF. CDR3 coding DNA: TGCGCCAGCAGCCATGGTAGGGGGCGGAATTCACCCCTCCACTTT.

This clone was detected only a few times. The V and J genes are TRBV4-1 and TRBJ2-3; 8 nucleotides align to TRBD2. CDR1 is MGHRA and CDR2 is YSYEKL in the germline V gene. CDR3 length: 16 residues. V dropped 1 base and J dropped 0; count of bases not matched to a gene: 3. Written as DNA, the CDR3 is TGCGCCAGCAGCCAAGGTAGCGGGGCTAGCACAGATACGCAGTATTTT. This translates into CASSQGSGASTDTQYF.

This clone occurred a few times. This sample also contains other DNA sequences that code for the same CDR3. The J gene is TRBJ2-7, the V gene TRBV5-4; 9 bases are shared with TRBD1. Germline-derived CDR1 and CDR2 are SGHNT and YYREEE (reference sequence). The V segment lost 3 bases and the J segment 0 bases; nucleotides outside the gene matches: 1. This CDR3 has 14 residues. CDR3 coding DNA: TGTGCCAGCAGCTCGGGACAGGGCTCCTACGAGCAGTACTTC. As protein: CASSSGQGSYEQYF.

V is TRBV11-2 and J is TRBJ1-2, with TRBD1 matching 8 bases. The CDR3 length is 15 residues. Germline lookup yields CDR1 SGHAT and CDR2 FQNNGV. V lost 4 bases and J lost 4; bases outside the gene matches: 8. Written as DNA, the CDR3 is TGTGCCAGCAGCTGGACCGTTACAGGGGGCTATGGCTACACCTTC. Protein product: CASSWTVTGGYGYTF.

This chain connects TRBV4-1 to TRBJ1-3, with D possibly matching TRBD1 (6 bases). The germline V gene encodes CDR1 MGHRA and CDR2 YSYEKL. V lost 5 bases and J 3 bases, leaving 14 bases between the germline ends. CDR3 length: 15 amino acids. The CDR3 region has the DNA TGCGCCAGCAGCTTACAGGGTGGAAGTGGAAACACCATATATTTT. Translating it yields CASSLQGGSGNTIYF.

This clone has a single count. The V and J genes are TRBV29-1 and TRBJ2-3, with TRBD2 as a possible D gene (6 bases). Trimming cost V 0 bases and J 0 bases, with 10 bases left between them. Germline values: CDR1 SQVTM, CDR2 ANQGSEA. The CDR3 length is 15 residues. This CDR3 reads CSVEELARSTDTQYF. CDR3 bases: TGCAGCGTTGAAGAGCTAGCGAGGAGCACAGATACGCAGTATTTT.

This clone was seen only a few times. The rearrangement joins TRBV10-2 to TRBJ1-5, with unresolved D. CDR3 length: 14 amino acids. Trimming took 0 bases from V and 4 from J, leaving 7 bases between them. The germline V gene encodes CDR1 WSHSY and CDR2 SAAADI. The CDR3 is CASSESGLNQPQHF. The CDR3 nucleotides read TGCGCCAGCAGTGAGTCGGGCCTTAATCAGCCCCAGCATTTT.

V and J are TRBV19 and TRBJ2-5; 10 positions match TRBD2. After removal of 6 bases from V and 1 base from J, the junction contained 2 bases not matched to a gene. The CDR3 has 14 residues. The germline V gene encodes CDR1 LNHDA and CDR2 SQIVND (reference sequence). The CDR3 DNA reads TGTGCCAGTAGAGCGGGGGGGATCCAAGAGACCCAGTACTTC. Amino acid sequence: CASRAGGIQETQYF.

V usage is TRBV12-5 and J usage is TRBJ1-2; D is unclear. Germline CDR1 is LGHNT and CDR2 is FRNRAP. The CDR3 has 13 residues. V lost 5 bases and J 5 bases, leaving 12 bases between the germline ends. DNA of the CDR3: TGTGCTAGTGGTCCCCCCGCGGATTATGGCTACACCTTC. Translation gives CASGPPADYGYTF.

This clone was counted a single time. The DNA for the CDR3 is TGTGCCAGCAGCTTTAGTGGGACAGACTCTGGAAACACCATATATTTT. Its protein product is CASSFSGTDSGNTIYF. This sequence joins TRBV7-9 and TRBJ1-3; 7 bases are shared with TRBD1. The germline CDR1 and CDR2 sequences are SEHNR and FQNEAQ (reference sequence). The junction had 5 bases not matched to a gene; V was cut back by 3 bases and J by 0 bases. The CDR3 has 16 residues.

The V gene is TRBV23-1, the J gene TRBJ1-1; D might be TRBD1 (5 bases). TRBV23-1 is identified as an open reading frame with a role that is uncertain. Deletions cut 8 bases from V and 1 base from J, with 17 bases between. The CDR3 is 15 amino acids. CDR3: CASPPFQGGNTEAFF. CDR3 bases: TGCGCCAGCCCTCCCTTCCAGGGAGGGAACACTGAAGCTTTCTTT.

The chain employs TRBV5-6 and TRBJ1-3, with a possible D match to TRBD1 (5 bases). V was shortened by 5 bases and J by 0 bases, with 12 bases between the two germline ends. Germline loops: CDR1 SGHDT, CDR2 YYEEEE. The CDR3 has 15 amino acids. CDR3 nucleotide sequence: TGTGCCAGCAGGACCCGGGGGACCTCTGGAAACACCATATATTTT. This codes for CASRTRGTSGNTIYF.

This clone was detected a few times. CDR3 DNA sequence: TGTGCCAGCAGCTTAGATCTGACAGGGGGCCTGCCCCAGCATTTT. It specifies CASSLDLTGGLPQHF. J is TRBJ1-5 and V is TRBV11-2; 10 bases agree with TRBD1. In germline, CDR1 is SGHAT, CDR2 FQNNGV. This CDR3 spans 15 amino acids. J lost 9 bases, V lost 0 bases, and 5 bases had no gene match.

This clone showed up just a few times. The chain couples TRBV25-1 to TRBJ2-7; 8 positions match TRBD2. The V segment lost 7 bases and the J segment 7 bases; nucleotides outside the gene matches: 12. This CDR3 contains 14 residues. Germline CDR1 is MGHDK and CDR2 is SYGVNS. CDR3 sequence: CASTHGRVLGEQYF. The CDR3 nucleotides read TGTGCCAGCACCCACGGGAGGGTGCTAGGGGAGCAGTACTTC.

The CDR3 here is CASRLPDRGTEAFF. The CDR3 DNA is TGTGCCAGCCGCCTTCCGGACAGGGGCACTGAAGCTTTCTTT. V usage is TRBV28 and J usage is TRBJ1-1; 9 nucleotides line up with TRBD1. Unmatched junction bases numbered 8, after V lost 8 bases and J lost 4 bases. This CDR3 is 14 amino acids long. From germline, CDR1 is MDHEN and CDR2 SYDVKM.

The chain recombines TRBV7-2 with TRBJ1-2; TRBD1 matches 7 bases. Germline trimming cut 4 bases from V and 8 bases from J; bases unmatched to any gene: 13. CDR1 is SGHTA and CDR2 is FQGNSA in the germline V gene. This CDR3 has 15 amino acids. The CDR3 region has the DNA TGTGCCAGCAGCTCACAGGGACAGTTATATGGCGGCTACACCTTC. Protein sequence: CASSSQGQLYGGYTF.

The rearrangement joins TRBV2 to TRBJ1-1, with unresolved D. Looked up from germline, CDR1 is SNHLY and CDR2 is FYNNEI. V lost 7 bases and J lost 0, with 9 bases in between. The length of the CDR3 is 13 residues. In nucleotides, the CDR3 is TGTGCCAGCAAGAAGCGGTTGAACACTGAAGCTTTCTTT. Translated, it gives CASKKRLNTEAFF.

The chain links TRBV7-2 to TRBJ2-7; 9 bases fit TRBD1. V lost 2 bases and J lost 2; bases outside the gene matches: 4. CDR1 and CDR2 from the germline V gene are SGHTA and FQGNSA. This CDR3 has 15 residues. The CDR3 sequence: CASSLIGTGPYEQYF. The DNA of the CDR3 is TGTGCCAGCAGCTTAATCGGGACAGGGCCCTACGAGCAGTACTTC.

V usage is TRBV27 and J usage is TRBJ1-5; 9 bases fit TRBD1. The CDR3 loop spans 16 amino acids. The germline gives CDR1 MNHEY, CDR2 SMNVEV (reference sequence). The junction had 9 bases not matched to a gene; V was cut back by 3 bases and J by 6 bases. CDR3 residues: CASSFRHRGLSQPQHF. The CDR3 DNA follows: TGTGCCAGCAGTTTTAGGCACAGGGGGCTTAGTCAGCCCCAGCATTTT.

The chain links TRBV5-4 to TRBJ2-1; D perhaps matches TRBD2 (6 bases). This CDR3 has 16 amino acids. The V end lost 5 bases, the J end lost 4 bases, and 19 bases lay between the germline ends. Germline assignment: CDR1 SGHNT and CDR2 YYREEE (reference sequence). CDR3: CASSHWGTSRYNEQFF. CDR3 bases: TGTGCCAGCAGTCACTGGGGGACTTCTCGTTACAATGAGCAGTTCTTC.

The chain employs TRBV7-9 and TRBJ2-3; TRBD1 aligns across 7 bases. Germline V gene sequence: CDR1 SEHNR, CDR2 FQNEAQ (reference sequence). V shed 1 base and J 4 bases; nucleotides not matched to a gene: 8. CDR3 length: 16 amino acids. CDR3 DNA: TGTGCCAGCAGCTTAGAGTTACAGGGGCCCCCAGATACGCAGTATTTT. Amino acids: CASSLELQGPPDTQYF.

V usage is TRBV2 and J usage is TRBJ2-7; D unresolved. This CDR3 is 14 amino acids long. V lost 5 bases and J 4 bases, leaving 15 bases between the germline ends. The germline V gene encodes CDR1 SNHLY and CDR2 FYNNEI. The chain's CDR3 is CASSSENGLYEQYF. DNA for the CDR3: TGTGCCAGCAGTTCCGAGAATGGGCTATACGAGCAGTACTTC. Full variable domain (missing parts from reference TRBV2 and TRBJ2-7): EPEVTQTPSHQVTQMGQEVILRCVPISNHLYFYWYRQILGQKVEFLVSFYNNEISEKSEIFDDQFSVERPDGSNFTLKIRSTKLEDSAMYFCASSSENGLYEQYFGPGTRLTVT.

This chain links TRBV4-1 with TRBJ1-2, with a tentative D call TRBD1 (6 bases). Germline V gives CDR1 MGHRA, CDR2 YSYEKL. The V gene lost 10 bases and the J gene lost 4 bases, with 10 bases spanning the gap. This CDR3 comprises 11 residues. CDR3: CATGGSYGYTF. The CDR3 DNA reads TGCGCCACGGGGGGCTCCTATGGCTACACCTTC.

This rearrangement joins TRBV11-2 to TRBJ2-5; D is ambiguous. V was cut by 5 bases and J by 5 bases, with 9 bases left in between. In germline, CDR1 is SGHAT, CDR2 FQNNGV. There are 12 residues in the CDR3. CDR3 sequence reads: CASSEPGETQYF. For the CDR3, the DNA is TGTGCCAGCAGCGAACCCGGGGAGACCCAGTACTTC.